This T cell receptor (beta chain) was profiled in a study of control samples from healthy donors and cancer patients. Profiled with immunoSEQ multiplex PCR; TCRdb holds only in-frame clones, not every one. The table shows about 80,000 clones, with roughly 91% occurring only once. This CDR3 has 12 residues. V lost 3 bases, J lost 11 bases, and 11 bases lay in between. The chain couples TRBV12-3 or TRBV12-4 to TRBJ1-5, with D unresolved. This TCR was sampled from a woman in her sixties or seventies in good health. Sequenced: blood. CDR3 coding DNA: TGTGCCAGCAGTTTGAGTCAGATGGCCCAGCATTTT. This codes for CASSLSQMAQHF.